The T cell receptor beta chain under discussion was sequenced for a study of Ad26.COV2.S vaccination and SARS-CoV-2 variants. Looking at the study overall: As a participant in COV1001, the donor was in the Ad26.COV2.S trial arm.

The treatment here: 19 received Ad26.COV2.S at low or high dose, single or two shots; about 5 received placebo; per-sample allocation not given. All samples were drawn on day 63, counting from the first vaccine or placebo injection. Wuhan-strain spike was delivered by a replication-incompetent Ad26 vector. J lost 7 bases, V lost 4 bases, and 1 base had no gene match. Germline CDR1 SGHAT, CDR2 FQNNGV. The CDR3 runs to 12 residues. The assay was immunoSEQ multiplex PCR, and TCRdb's table has in-frame clones only and misses some. The sample has hundreds of thousands of clones; 89% are singletons. The source is a person between 18 and 65 years old who received the Ad26.COV2.S COVID-19 vaccine or a placebo. This chain links TRBV11-2 with TRBJ2-1; 7 nucleotides agree with TRBD1. The sample in question was peripheral blood, obtained in a trial of Ad26.COV2.S vaccine versus placebo. The CDR3 DNA reads TGTGCCAGCAGCTCGACAGGGAATGAGCAGTTCTTC. The encoded protein is CASSSTGNEQFF.